Listed here is a single TCR beta chain. Authors' processing steps: Nucleated cell number was recorded as an estimate derived from reference gene primer amplification. Produced via immunoSEQ multiplex PCR; TCRdb's table is partial and in-frame only. Clone size and the V and J calls come from that table; the DNA yielded D and trimming. The profile shows 100,000 or so clones, roughly 89% of them singletons. The data were obtained in a study of blood T cell repertoires in COVID-19. Study details: Material from acute and convalescent COVID-19 was sourced from the United States, Italy and Spain. PBMCs, B-cell-depleted T cells, or T cells provided the cDNA or gDNA that made up the material.

CDR1 is MNHNS and CDR2 is SASEGT in the germline V gene. The V gene end was trimmed by 4 bases and the J gene end by 3 bases; junction bases not matched to a gene: 6. This CDR3 is built from 16 residues. The chain combines TRBV6-1 with TRBJ1-3; 10 bases map to TRBD1. The source material was peripheral blood. The sequence came from a man in his 70s with active or convalescent COVID-19. Here the CDR3 reads CASSGRDRGFGNTIYF. CDR3 nucleotide sequence: TGTGCCAGCAGTGGCCGGGACAGGGGATTTGGAAACACCATATATTTT.